Sequencing of this T cell receptor (beta chain) was carried out in a study of graft-versus-host responses after intestinal transplantation. Lymphocytes (intraepithelial and lamina propria) were released by processing the graft tissue. Overall study results and limits: With peak circulating GvH clone levels came an association with early post-transplant HvG declines.

Deletions cut 4 bases from V and 0 bases from J, with 15 bases between. This CDR3 is built from 16 residues. The germline V gene encodes CDR1 SGHRS and CDR2 YFSETQ. This clone was observed a handful of times. The antigen is unknown. Method: immunoSEQ multiplex PCR; TCRdb's copy keeps in-frame clones and lacks some. The table records roughly 16,000 clones, roughly 60% of them present only once. This TCR came from a human patient who received an intestinal transplant, so some T cells may come from the graft donor. The V call is TRBV5-1, the J call TRBJ2-3; D is ambiguous. The sample in question was ileum tissue, obtained 524 days after transplant. CDR3: CASSDAAPSSTDTQYF. The DNA of the CDR3 is TGCGCCAGCAGCGACGCGGCACCCTCCAGCACAGATACGCAGTATTTT. Filled out from reference TRBV5-1 and TRBJ2-3, the complete variable domain reads KAGVTQTPRYLIKTRGQQVTLSCSPISGHRSVSWYQQTPGQGLQFLFEYFSETQRNKGNFPGRFSGRQFSNSRSEMNVSTLELGDSALYLCASSDAAPSSTDTQYFGPGTRLTVL.